This T cell receptor beta chain was captured by sequencing in a study of T cell repertoires in cytomegalovirus infection. This clonotype was seen a few times. Its target is unknown. TCRdb analysed the reads with MiXCR anew, one entry per CDR3 protein. The top ten hold around 33% of the sample, which has about 120,000 distinct CDR3 sequences, 10% seen once. V shed 8 bases, J shed 12 bases, and the junction held 16 bases outside the gene matches. The CDR3 sequence is 14 residues long. The germline gives CDR1 MNHGY, CDR2 SAAAGT. The rearrangement uses TRBV6-8 and TRBJ2-7; TRBD1 aligns across 10 bases. The clonotype was recovered from a human donor in good health (CMV status not recorded). Some clones in this sample may be carry-over from other donors' samples. The sample consisted of PBMCs, sequenced either directly or after in vitro stimulation (not recorded which). This CDR3 is CASGPPGQGTLPYF. CDR3 bases: TGTGCCAGCGGGCCACCGGGACAGGGGACCCTTCCGTACTTC.